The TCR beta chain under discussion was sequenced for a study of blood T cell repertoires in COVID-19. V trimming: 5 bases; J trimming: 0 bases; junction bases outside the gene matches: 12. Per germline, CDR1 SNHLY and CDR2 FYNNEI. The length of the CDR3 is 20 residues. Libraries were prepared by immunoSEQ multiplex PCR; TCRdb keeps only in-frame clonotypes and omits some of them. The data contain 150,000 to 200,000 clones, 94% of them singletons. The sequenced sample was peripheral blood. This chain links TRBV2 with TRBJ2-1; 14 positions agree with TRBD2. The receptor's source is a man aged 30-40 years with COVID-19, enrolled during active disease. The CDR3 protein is CASSTPARLAGGSSYNEQFF. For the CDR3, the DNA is TGTGCCAGCAGTACACCTGCTAGACTAGCGGGGGGGTCCTCCTACAATGAGCAGTTCTTC. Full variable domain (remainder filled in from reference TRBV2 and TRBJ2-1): EPEVTQTPSHQVTQMGQEVILRCVPISNHLYFYWYRQILGQKVEFLVSFYNNEISEKSEIFDDQFSVERPDGSNFTLKIRSTKLEDSAMYFCASSTPARLAGGSSYNEQFFGPGTRLTVL.